This entry lists 10 T cell receptor beta chains sequenced from one sample in a study of T cell responses to AZD1222 COVID-19 vaccine. TCRdb keeps only in-frame clones here, not all; method: immunoSEQ multiplex PCR. The table lists approximately 120,000 clones, around 90% of them singletons. Material: peripheral blood, obtained on day 0 of AZD1222 vaccination. These receptors were taken from an adult in good health.

V gene TRBV5-1 combines with J gene TRBJ2-3; 11 bases match TRBD1. Germline V gene data show CDR1 as SGHRS and CDR2 as YFSETQ. V shed 3 bases, J shed 5 bases, and the junction held 5 bases outside the gene matches. The CDR3 is made up of 15 amino acids. As DNA, the CDR3 is TGCGCCAGCAGCTCAGGACAGGGGGCTGGAGATACGCAGTATTTT. This encodes CASSSGQGAGDTQYF.

The rearrangement uses TRBV10-3 and TRBJ2-3; tentative D call: TRBD1 (5 bases). Trimming removed 5 bases from V and 1 base from J, with 7 bases in between. This CDR3 is built from 13 residues. Per the germline V gene, CDR1 is ENHRY and CDR2 is SYGVKD. CDR3 sequence (DNA): TGTGCCATCAGTAAGACAGGCACAGATACGCAGTATTTT. This gives the protein CAISKTGTDTQYF.

V usage is TRBV10-3 and J usage is TRBJ1-1; possibly TRBD1 for D (6 bases). The CDR3 length is 15 residues. Germline CDR1 is ENHRY and CDR2 is SYGVKD. Trimming removed 6 bases at V and 0 bases at J, with 14 bases between. The CDR3 is CAIRSLAGVNTEAFF. In DNA form, the CDR3 reads TGTGCCATCAGGAGCCTGGCAGGGGTGAACACTGAAGCTTTCTTT.

The V gene is TRBV19, the J gene TRBJ2-2; D is perhaps TRBD1 (5 bases). V was pared by 9 bases and J by 7 bases, with 15 bases between. This CDR3 is built from 13 residues. Germline V gives CDR1 LNHDA, CDR2 SQIVND (reference sequence). The CDR3 loop is CASRADSGGELFF. DNA for the CDR3: TGTGCCAGCAGGGCCGACTCCGGCGGGGAGCTGTTTTTT.

The sample holds one count of this clone. This chain joins TRBV9 and TRBJ1-3, with unresolved D. This CDR3 comprises 13 residues. Germline V lookup: CDR1 SGDLS, CDR2 YYNGEE. Deletions cut 6 bases from V and 0 bases from J, with 7 bases between. The CDR3 sequence is CASNGASGNTIYF. As DNA, the CDR3 is TGTGCCAGCAACGGAGCCTCTGGAAACACCATATATTTT.

The chain uses TRBV24-1 and TRBJ2-1, with a possible D match to TRBD1 (5 bases). V was shortened by 1 base and J by 6 bases, with 15 bases between the two germline ends. CDR3 length: 16 residues. Per germline, CDR1 KGHDR and CDR2 SFDVKD. CDR3 nucleotide sequence: TGTGCCACCAGTGATTTCTCAAGACAGTCGTCCAATGAGCAGTTCTTC. This gives the protein CATSDFSRQSSNEQFF.

The chain is built from TRBV5-4 and TRBJ2-5, with 11 bases matching TRBD1. Germline V gene lookup returns CDR1 SGHNT and CDR2 YYREEE (reference sequence). V trimming: 4 bases; J trimming: 5 bases; junction bases outside the gene matches: 7. The CDR3 runs 15 residues. The CDR3 loop reads CASSRGTGGLETQYF. DNA of the CDR3: TGTGCCAGCAGCCGCGGGACAGGGGGGCTGGAGACCCAGTACTTC.

A note on this clone: The identical CDR3 is also encoded by other nucleotide sequences in the sample. V usage is TRBV19 and J usage is TRBJ2-3; D call uncertain. The CDR3 sequence is 12 residues long. The V gene lost 3 bases and the J gene lost 6 bases, with 7 bases spanning the gap. Germline assignment: CDR1 LNHDA and CDR2 SQIVND (reference sequence). CDR3 amino acids: CASSIGPDTQYF. CDR3 in DNA: TGTGCCAGTAGTATTGGGCCGGATACGCAGTATTTT.

Regarding this clone: At one boundary the junction diverges from the germline segment, which might be a read error. The V call is TRBV27, the J call TRBJ1-5; D is ambiguous. Looked up from germline, CDR1 is MNHEY and CDR2 is SMNVEV (reference sequence). CDR3 size: 13 residues. The CDR3: CASRLYRNQPQHF. The DNA for the CDR3 is TGTGCCAGCAGATTATACCGCAATCAGCCCCAGCATTTT.

V is TRBV11-2 and J is TRBJ2-7; TRBD1 matches 7 bases. Unmatched junction bases numbered 5, after V lost 0 bases and J lost 0 bases. CDR3 size: 16 residues. Germline V CDR1 and CDR2: SGHAT, FQNNGV. CDR3 protein: CASSLEFAGGSYEQYF. Here the CDR3 DNA reads TGTGCCAGCAGCTTAGAGTTCGCAGGGGGCTCCTACGAGCAGTACTTC.